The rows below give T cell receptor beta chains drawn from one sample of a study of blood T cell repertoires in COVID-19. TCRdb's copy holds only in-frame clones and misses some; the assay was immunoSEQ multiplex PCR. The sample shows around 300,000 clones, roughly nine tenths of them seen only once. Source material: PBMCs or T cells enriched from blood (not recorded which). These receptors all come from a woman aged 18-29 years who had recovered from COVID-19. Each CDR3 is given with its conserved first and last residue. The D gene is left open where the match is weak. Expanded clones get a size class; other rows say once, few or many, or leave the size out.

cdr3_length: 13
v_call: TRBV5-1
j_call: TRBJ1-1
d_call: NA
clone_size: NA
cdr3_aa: CASSLAGNTEAFF
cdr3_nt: TGCGCCAGCAGCTTAGCGGGAAATACTGAAGCTTTCTTT

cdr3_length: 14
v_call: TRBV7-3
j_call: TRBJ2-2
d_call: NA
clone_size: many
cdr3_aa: CASSQGGGAGELFF
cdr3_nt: TGTGCCAGCAGCCAGGGTGGCGGGGCCGGGGAGCTGTTTTTT

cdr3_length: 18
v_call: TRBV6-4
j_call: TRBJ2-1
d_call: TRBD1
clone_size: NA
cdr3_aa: CASSDSFRDRGLGNEQFF
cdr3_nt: TGTGCCAGCAGTGACTCCTTCAGGGACAGGGGTTTAGGCAATGAGCAGTTCTTC

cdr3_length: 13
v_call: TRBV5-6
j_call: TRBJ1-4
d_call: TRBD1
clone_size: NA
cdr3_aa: CASSLPGQSKLFF
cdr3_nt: TGTGCCAGCAGCTTACCGGGACAGAGCAAACTGTTTTTT

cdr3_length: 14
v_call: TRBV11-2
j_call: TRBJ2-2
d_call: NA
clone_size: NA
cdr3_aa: CASSLTVNTGELFF
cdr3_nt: TGTGCCAGCAGCTTAACAGTAAACACCGGGGAGCTGTTTTTT

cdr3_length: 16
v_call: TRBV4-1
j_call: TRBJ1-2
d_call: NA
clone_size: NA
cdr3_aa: CASSQDPGLFGDGYTF
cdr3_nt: TGCGCCAGCAGCCAAGATCCCGGACTCTTTGGCGATGGCTACACCTTC

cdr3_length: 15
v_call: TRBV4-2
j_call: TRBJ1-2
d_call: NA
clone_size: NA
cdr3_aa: CASSQEATTSYGYTF
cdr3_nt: TGTGCCAGCAGCCAAGAAGCGACCACCAGCTATGGCTACACCTTC

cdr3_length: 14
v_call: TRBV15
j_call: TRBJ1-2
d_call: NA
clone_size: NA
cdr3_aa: CATSRTETNYGYTF
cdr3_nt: TGTGCCACCAGCAGGACAGAAACTAACTATGGCTACACCTTC

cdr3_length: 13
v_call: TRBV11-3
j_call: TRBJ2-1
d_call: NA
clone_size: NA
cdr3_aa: CASSLGGGNEQFF
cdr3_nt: TGTGCCAGCAGCTTAGGAGGGGGCAATGAGCAGTTCTTC

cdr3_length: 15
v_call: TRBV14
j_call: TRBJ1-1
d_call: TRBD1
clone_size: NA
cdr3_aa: CASSQTTGGSTEAFF
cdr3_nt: TGTGCCAGCAGCCAGACGACAGGGGGCTCTACTGAAGCTTTCTTT

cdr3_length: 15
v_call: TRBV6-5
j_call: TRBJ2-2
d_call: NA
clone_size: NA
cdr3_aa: CASSYAQTGSGELFF
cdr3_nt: TGTGCCAGCAGTTATGCTCAGACAGGCTCCGGGGAGCTGTTTTTT

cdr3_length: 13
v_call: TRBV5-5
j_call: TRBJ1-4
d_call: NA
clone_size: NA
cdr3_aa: CASMPAANEKLFF
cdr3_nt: TGTGCCAGTATGCCCGCGGCTAATGAAAAACTGTTTTTT

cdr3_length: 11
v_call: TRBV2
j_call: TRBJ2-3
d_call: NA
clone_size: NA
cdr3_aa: CASKLADTQYF
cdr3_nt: TGTGCCAGCAAGTTAGCAGATACGCAGTATTTT

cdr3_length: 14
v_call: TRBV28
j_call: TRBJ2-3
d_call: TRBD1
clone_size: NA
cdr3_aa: CASSLGQDTDTQYF
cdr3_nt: TGTGCCAGCAGTTTGGGACAGGACACAGATACGCAGTATTTT

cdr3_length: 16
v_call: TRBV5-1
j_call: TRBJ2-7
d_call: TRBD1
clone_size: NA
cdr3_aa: CATLTGSGQGLYEQYF
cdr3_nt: TGCGCCACCCTAACCGGGTCGGGACAGGGTCTCTACGAGCAGTACTTC

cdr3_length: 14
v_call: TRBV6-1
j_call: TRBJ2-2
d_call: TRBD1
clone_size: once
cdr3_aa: CASSEQQGPGELFF
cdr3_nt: TGTGCCAGCAGTGAGCAACAGGGGCCCGGGGAGCTGTTTTTT

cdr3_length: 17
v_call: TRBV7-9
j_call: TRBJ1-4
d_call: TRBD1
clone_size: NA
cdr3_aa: CASSLADRGPYNEKLFF
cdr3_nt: TGTGCCAGCAGCTTAGCGGACAGGGGTCCGTATAATGAAAAACTGTTTTTT

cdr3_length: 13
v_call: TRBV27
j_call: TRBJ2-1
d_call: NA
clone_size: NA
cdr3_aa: CASRELGASEQFF
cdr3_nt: TGTGCCAGCAGGGAACTTGGGGCCAGCGAGCAGTTCTTC

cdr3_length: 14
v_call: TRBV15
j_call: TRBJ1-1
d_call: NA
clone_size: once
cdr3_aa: CATRRTDGDTEAFF
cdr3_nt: TGTGCCACCAGGCGAACAGACGGGGACACTGAAGCTTTCTTT

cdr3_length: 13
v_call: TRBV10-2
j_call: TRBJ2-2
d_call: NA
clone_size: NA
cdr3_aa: CASIGGGSGELFF
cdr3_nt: TGCGCCAGCATCGGGGGAGGTTCCGGGGAGCTGTTTTTT

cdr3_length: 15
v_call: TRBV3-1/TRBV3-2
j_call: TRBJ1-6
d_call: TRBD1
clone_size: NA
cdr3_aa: CASTGGQGANSPLHF
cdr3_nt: TGTGCCAGCACGGGCGGACAGGGGGCGAATTCACCCCTCCACTTT

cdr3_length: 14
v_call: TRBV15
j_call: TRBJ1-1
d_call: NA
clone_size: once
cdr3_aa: CATSRDSGYTEAFF
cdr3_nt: TGTGCCACCAGCAGGGATTCAGGGTACACTGAAGCTTTCTTT

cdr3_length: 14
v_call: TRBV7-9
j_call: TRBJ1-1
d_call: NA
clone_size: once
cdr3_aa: CASSFEVIGTEAFF
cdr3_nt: TGTGCCAGCAGCTTTGAGGTAATCGGCACTGAAGCTTTCTTT

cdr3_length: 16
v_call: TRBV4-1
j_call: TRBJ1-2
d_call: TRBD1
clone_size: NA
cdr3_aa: CASSQDSGAGGYGYTF
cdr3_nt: TGCGCCAGCAGCCAGGATTCCGGGGCAGGGGGGTATGGCTACACCTTC

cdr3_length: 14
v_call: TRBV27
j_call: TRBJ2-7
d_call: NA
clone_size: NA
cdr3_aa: CASSLGPLLDEQYF
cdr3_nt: TGTGCCAGCAGTTTAGGCCCCCTTCTCGACGAGCAGTACTTC

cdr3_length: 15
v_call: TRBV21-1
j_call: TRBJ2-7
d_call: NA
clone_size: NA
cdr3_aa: CASSSAGTETYEQYF
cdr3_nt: TGTGCCAGCAGCTCTGCCGGGACAGAAACCTACGAGCAGTACTTC

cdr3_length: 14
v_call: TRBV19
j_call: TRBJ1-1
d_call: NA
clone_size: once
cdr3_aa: CASSRQYGDTEAFF
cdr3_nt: TGTGCCAGTAGCCGACAGTATGGCGACACTGAAGCTTTCTTT

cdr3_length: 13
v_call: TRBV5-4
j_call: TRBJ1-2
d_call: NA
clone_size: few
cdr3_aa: CASSLEPSYGYTF
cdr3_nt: TGTGCCAGCAGCTTGGAACCGAGCTATGGCTACACCTTC

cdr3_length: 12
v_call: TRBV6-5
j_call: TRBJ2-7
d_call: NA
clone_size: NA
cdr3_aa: CASIKGSYEQYF
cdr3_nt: TGTGCCAGCATAAAGGGGTCCTACGAGCAGTACTTC

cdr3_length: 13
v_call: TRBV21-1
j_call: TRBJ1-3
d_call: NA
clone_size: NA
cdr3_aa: CASPIRAGNTIYF
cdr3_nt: TGTGCCAGCCCCATACGAGCTGGAAACACCATATATTTT

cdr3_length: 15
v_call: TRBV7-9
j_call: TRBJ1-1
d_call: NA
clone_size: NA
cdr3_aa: CASSLVGGLSTEAFF
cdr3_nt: TGTGCCAGCAGCTTAGTGGGAGGGCTCAGCACTGAAGCTTTCTTT

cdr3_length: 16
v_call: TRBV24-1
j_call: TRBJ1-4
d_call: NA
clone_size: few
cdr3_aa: CATSDLARTFGEKLFF
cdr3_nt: TGTGCCACCAGTGATCTAGCGCGCACATTCGGGGAAAAACTGTTTTTT